One sample yielded the 22 T cell receptor beta chains listed below, sequenced in a study of T cell repertoires in cytomegalovirus infection. TCRdb re-called the reads through MiXCR, storing one row per CDR3 protein. The table shows more than 250,000 distinct CDR3 sequences, with around a quarter occurring only once. The antigens these receptors bind are not known. The sequences come from cultured PBMCs, collected from culture after CMV antigen stimulation. The receptors were sampled from a human donor in good health (CMV status not recorded). Some clones in this sample may be carry-over from other donors' samples.

The V call is TRBV19, the J call TRBJ1-1, with D unclear. The CDR3 spans 13 residues. CDR1 is LNHDA, CDR2 SQIVND, per germline (reference sequence). V was clipped by 3 bases and J by 1 base, with 6 bases between them. The CDR3 region is CASSMYKNTEAFF. The CDR3 nucleotides read TGTGCCAGTAGTATGTACAAGAACACTGAAGCTTTCTTT.

In its sample, this clonotype was seen many times. The chain couples TRBV7-2 to TRBJ1-2, with no clear D. This CDR3 contains 15 residues. Germline lookup yields CDR1 SGHTA and CDR2 FQGNSA. With 1 base removed from V and 5 bases from J, the gap between germline ends came to 14 bases. The CDR3 region has the DNA TGTGCCAGCAGCTTAGGGTCAGATTATTTATATGGCTACACCTTC. This gives the protein CASSLGSDYLYGYTF.

This clonotype was detected only a few times. The rearrangement joins TRBV24-1 to TRBJ2-2; TRBD2 matches 8 bases. CDR3 size: 18 residues. CDR1 KGHDR and CDR2 SFDVKD come from the germline V gene. The ends lost 1 base at V and 6 bases at J; junction bases unmatched: 12. The CDR3 DNA reads as TGTGCCACCAGTGATTTAATGCTTACCAGCGGGAGTCCCGGGGAGCTGTTTTTT. This codes for CATSDLMLTSGSPGELFF.

Ten or more counts support this clonotype. The rearrangement uses TRBV7-2 and TRBJ2-1; perhaps TRBD1 as D (5 bases). CDR1 is SGHTA, CDR2 FQGNSA, per germline. V lost 1 base to trimming and J lost 10 bases, with 11 bases between them. This CDR3 has 13 residues. The CDR3 loop reads CASSLDQRTEQFF. CDR3 nucleotides: TGTGCCAGCAGCTTAGATCAAAGGACAGAGCAGTTCTTC.

V gene TRBV7-3 combines with J gene TRBJ1-5; D possibly corresponds to TRBD1 (6 bases). The germline CDR1 and CDR2 sequences are SGHTA and FQGTGA. Between the trimmed V and J ends, which lost 1 base and 2 bases, there was a span of 12 bases. The CDR3 covers 16 residues. In DNA, the CDR3 is TGTGCCAGCAGCTTAAGTGGGACAACCCGCAATCAGCCCCAGCATTTT. Translated: CASSLSGTTRNQPQHF.

This clonotype was observed at least ten times. The rearrangement links TRBV7-2 to TRBJ2-1; 7 bases fit TRBD2. The CDR3 extends over 14 amino acids. Germline lookup yields CDR1 SGHTA and CDR2 FQGNSA. V lost 2 bases and J lost 7; bases outside the gene matches: 5. DNA for the CDR3: TGTGCCAGCAGCTTACCGGGAGGTCGGAATGAGCAGTTCTTC. It specifies CASSLPGGRNEQFF.

Ten or more counts support this clonotype. This chain links TRBV7-2 with TRBJ2-6; TRBD1 aligns across 7 bases. CDR3 size: 16 residues. CDR1 and CDR2 from the germline V gene are SGHTA and FQGNSA. Trimming at V came to 5 bases and at J to 4 bases, leaving 8 bases not matched to a gene. CDR3 coding DNA: TGTGCCAGCAGCAGACGACAGGGAACCGGGGCCAACGTCCTGACTTTC. Residues: CASSRRQGTGANVLTF.

The rearrangement links TRBV2 to TRBJ2-1, with 13 bases matching TRBD2. This CDR3 region has 15 residues. The J segment lost 10 bases and the V segment lost 1 base, leaving 4 bases of the junction unmatched. Looked up from germline, CDR1 is SNHLY and CDR2 is FYNNEI. CDR3 DNA sequence: TGTGCCAGCAGTGAAGGACTAGCGGGAGGCTACGAGCAGTTCTTC. As protein: CASSEGLAGGYEQFF.

The rearrangement joins TRBV19 to TRBJ1-1; TRBD1 might be the D (6 bases). In germline, CDR1 is LNHDA, CDR2 SQIVND (reference sequence). This CDR3 comprises 13 residues. V lost 7 bases to trimming and J lost 5 bases, with 14 bases between them. In nucleotides, the CDR3 is TGTGCCAGTACTCAGAGGCAGGGGACTGAAGCTTTCTTT. It translates to CASTQRQGTEAFF.

The V and J genes are TRBV6-2 or TRBV6-3 and TRBJ2-1; 8 bases are a match to TRBD2. The germline CDR1 and CDR2 sequences are MNHEY and SVGEGT. This CDR3 has 14 residues. After removal of 5 bases from V and 7 bases from J, the junction contained 7 bases not matched to a gene. The CDR3 sequence is CASSSRQRENEQFF. The CDR3 DNA is TGTGCCAGCAGTAGTCGGCAGCGGGAGAATGAGCAGTTCTTC.

V is TRBV10-3 and J is TRBJ1-2, with D tentatively TRBD1 (5 bases). In germline, CDR1 is ENHRY, CDR2 SYGVKD. This CDR3 region has 16 residues. V was trimmed by 3 bases and J by 2 bases, leaving 16 bases between them. CDR3 residues: CAISEYGGTRNYGYTF. The CDR3 DNA sequence: TGTGCCATCAGTGAATACGGCGGGACCCGAAACTATGGCTACACCTTC.

This clonotype came up a few times. CDR3 sequence: CSAPTSGWTEAFF. The DNA for the CDR3 is TGCAGTGCCCCAACTTCAGGGTGGACTGAAGCTTTCTTT. This chain uses TRBV20-1 with TRBJ1-1; maybe TRBD1 (5 bases). The CDR3 has 13 residues. V was shortened by 6 bases and J by 5 bases, with 16 bases between the two germline ends. Germline CDR1 and CDR2: DFQATT and SNEGSKA (reference sequence).

Here the CDR3 DNA reads TGTGCCAGCAAATCCGGGACTAGCACGATAGAGCAGTTCTTC. Translated: CASKSGTSTIEQFF. V is TRBV19 and J is TRBJ2-1; the match to TRBD2 covers 9 bases. With V trimmed by 9 bases and J by 10 bases, 13 bases remained unmatched. Germline V gene lookup returns CDR1 LNHDA and CDR2 SQIVND (reference sequence). The CDR3 totals 14 residues.

This chain connects TRBV7-2 to TRBJ1-1, with D uncertain. The CDR3 runs 14 residues. Germline V lookup: CDR1 SGHTA, CDR2 FQGNSA. V shed 2 bases and J shed 4 bases, with 11 bases lying between them. CDR3 sequence (DNA): TGTGCCAGCAGCTTACTGGCAGATGGCACTGAAGCTTTCTTT. This gives the protein CASSLLADGTEAFF. Full variable domain (missing parts from reference TRBV7-2 and TRBJ1-1): GAGVSQSPSNKVTEKGKDVELRCDPISGHTALYWYRQSLGQGLEFLIYFQGNSAPDKSGLPSDRFSAERTGGSVSTLTIQRTQQEDSAVYLCASSLLADGTEAFFGQGTRLTVV.

The table lists this clonotype with a few counts. The chain carries TRBV7-3 and TRBJ2-2; 8 bases agree with TRBD2. The J segment lost 3 bases and the V segment lost 10 bases, leaving 7 bases of the junction unmatched. Germline V gene data show CDR1 as SGHTA and CDR2 as FQGTGA. The CDR3 runs 14 residues. CDR3 sequence: CATTGTRDTGELFF. For the CDR3, the DNA is TGTGCCACCACCGGGACTAGGGACACCGGGGAGCTGTTTTTT.

The chain combines TRBV29-1 with TRBJ1-2; 7 nucleotides align to TRBD1. Germline trimming cut 6 bases from V and 8 bases from J; bases unmatched to any gene: 3. Germline-derived CDR1 and CDR2 are SQVTM and ANQGSEA. CDR3 size: 10 residues. The CDR3 DNA reads as TGCAGCGTAGGGGGCGGGGGCTACACCTTC. Its translation: CSVGGGGYTF.

This clonotype has only a few counts. In DNA, the CDR3 is TGTGCCAGTAGTACTCGACAGTCAAATATCAATCAGCCCCAGCATTTT. It is translated as CASSTRQSNINQPQHF. This sequence joins TRBV19 and TRBJ1-5; possible D gene TRBD1, 5 bases. V lost 4 bases and J lost 3, with 16 bases in between. The germline V gene has CDR1 LNHDA and CDR2 SQIVND (reference sequence). The CDR3 loop spans 16 amino acids. Complete variable domain (other parts from reference TRBV19 and TRBJ1-5): DGGITQSPKYLFRKEGQNVTLSCEQNLNHDAMYWYRQDPGQGLRLIYYSQIVNDFQKGDIAEGYSVSREKKESFPLTVTSAQKNPTAFYLCASSTRQSNINQPQHFGDGTRLSIL.

This clonotype has only a few counts. This sequence joins TRBV27 and TRBJ2-1; no firm D call. Germline CDR1 is MNHEY and CDR2 is SMNVEV (reference sequence). The CDR3 extends over 13 amino acids. Trimming left V 8 bases short and J 1 base short, with 9 bases between. CDR3 region: CASQRRSYNEQFF. The CDR3 DNA follows: TGTGCCAGCCAACGCAGATCCTACAATGAGCAGTTCTTC.

A word on this clonotype: Germline is not matched at one junction end, which may reflect a read error. This chain uses TRBV2 with TRBJ2-2; 12 bases line up with TRBD2. Germline assignment: CDR1 SNHLY and CDR2 FYNNEI. This CDR3 comprises 17 residues. CDR3 DNA: TGTGCTAGCAGTGAAGTTAGGACTAGCGGGACCACCGGGGAGCTGTTTTTT. Its translation: CASSEVRTSGTTGELFF.

This clonotype was picked up many times. The chain has TRBV6-2 or TRBV6-3 and TRBJ1-5, with 7 bases identical to TRBD1. The junction had 11 bases not matched to a gene; V was cut back by 6 bases and J by 3 bases. Germline lookup yields CDR1 MNHEY and CDR2 SVGEGT. The CDR3 contains 16 residues. The CDR3 sequence is CASRPSWGTDNQPQHF. CDR3 DNA: TGTGCCAGCAGGCCCTCTTGGGGGACAGACAATCAGCCCCAGCATTTT.

This chain's CDR3 is CASSGTEGNEQFF. As DNA, the CDR3 is TGCGCCAGCAGCGGGACAGAAGGGAATGAGCAGTTCTTC. The V and J genes are TRBV5-1 and TRBJ2-1; 7 positions agree with TRBD1. Trimming cost V 4 bases and J 7 bases; bases outside gene matches: 5. Germline-derived CDR1 and CDR2 are SGHRS and YFSETQ. The CDR3 is made up of 13 amino acids.

There are a few counts of this clonotype. The genes are TRBV6-6 and TRBJ2-2, with D possibly TRBD2 on 5 matching bases. V was cut by 2 bases and J by 4 bases, with 14 bases left in between. The CDR3 extends over 16 amino acids. CDR1 is MNHNY, CDR2 SVGAGI, per germline (reference sequence). The CDR3, as DNA: TGTGCCAGCAGTTACGACGGGCATGAGGGCACCGGGGAGCTGTTTTTT. Translating it yields CASSYDGHEGTGELFF.